This T cell receptor beta chain derives from a study of metastatic and nonmetastatic thyroid tumors. Study-wide background: Where malignant and benign thyroid patients were concerned, repertoires were compared across blood and tumor or nodule tissue. Study conclusions and caveats: Patients with malignant thyroid tumors reportedly had significantly higher TCR beta diversity than those with benign nodules, in blood and tumor.

The germline V gene has CDR1 SGHDN and CDR2 FVKESK. V was shortened by 4 bases and J by 5 bases, with 17 bases between the two germline ends. This CDR3 is built from 16 residues. Regarding this clone: Its specificity is unknown.

Source study methods: Clinicopathological groups differed in CDR3, with these differences serving to build a distant-metastasis classifier for papillary thyroid cancer. TCRdb re-called the PCR reads via MiXCR. These V and J calls rely on TCRdb rather than the paper's analysis. The table includes fewer than 100,000 clones, 15% detected once. Thyroid surgery was performed in patients who had received no treatment beforehand. Sequencing was done on a sample of blood. The clonotype was recovered from a female donor with papillary thyroid cancer or a benign thyroid nodule (not recorded which). Some clones in this sample may be carry-over from other donors' samples. J is TRBJ1-4 and V is TRBV14; D not resolved. The CDR3 nucleotides read TGTGCCAGCAGCCGACCAGGCGGAGGGTCGAATGAAAAACTGTTTTTT. Protein: CASSRPGGGSNEKLFF. The complete variable domain, with remaining parts taken from reference TRBV14 and TRBJ1-4, reads EAGVTQFPSHSVIEKGQTVTLRCDPISGHDNLYWYRRVMGKEIKFLLHFVKESKQDESGMPNNRFLAERTGGTYSTLKVQPAELEDSGVYFCASSRPGGGSNEKLFFGSGTQLSVL.